This entry is about one T cell receptor beta chain. These data are taken from a study of blood T cell repertoires in COVID-19. V lost 0 bases to trimming and J lost 3 bases, with 12 bases between them. CDR3 length: 16 residues. Looked up from germline, CDR1 is SGHTA and CDR2 is FQGNSA. Data came from immunoSEQ multiplex PCR; TCRdb stores just in-frame clones and leaves some out. The data show around 190,000 clones, more than 75% seen once. Material for sequencing was peripheral blood. V and J are TRBV7-2 and TRBJ1-5, with D unresolved. The receptor was isolated from a woman between 40 and 55 years old with COVID-19, enrolled during active disease. The CDR3 spells CASSLAASQSNQPQHF. DNA of the CDR3: TGTGCCAGCAGCTTAGCGGCCTCCCAATCCAATCAGCCCCAGCATTTT.